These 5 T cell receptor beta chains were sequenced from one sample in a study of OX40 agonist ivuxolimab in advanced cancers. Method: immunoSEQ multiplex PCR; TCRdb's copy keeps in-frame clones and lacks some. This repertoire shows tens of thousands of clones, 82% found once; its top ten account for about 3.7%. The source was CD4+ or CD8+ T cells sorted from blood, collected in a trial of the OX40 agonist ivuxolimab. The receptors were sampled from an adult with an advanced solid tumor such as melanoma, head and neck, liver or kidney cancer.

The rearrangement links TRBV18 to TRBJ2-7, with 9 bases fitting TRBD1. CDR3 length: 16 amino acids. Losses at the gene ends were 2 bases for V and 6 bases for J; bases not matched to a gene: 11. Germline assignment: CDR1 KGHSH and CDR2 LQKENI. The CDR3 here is CASSPSLGQGGGEQYF. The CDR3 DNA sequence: TGTGCCAGCTCACCATCTTTGGGACAGGGTGGGGGCGAGCAGTACTTC.

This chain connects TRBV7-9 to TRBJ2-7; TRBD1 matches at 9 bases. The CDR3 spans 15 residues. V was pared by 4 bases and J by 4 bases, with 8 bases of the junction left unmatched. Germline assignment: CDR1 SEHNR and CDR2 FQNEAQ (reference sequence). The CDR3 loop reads CASSSADRGLYEQYF. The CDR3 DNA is TGTGCCAGCAGCTCCGCGGACAGGGGATTATACGAGCAGTACTTC.

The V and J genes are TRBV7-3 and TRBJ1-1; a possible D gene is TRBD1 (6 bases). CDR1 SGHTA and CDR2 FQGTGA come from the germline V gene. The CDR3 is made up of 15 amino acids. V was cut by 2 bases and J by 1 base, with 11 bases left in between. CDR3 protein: CASSLAPGANTEAFF. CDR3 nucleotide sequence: TGTGCCAGCAGCTTAGCCCCAGGGGCGAACACTGAAGCTTTCTTT. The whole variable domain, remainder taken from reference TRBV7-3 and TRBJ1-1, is GAGVSQTPSNKVTEKGKYVELRCDPISGHTALYWYRQSLGQGPEFLIYFQGTGAADDSGLPNDRFFAVRPEGSVSTLKIQRTERGDSAVYLCASSLAPGANTEAFFGQGTRLTVV.

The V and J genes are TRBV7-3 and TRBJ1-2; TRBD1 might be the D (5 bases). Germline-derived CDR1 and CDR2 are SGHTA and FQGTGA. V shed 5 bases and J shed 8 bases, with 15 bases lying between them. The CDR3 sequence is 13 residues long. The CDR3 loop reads CASSLGGSGGYTF. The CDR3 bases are TGTGCCAGCAGCCTCGGGGGATCAGGAGGCTACACCTTC.

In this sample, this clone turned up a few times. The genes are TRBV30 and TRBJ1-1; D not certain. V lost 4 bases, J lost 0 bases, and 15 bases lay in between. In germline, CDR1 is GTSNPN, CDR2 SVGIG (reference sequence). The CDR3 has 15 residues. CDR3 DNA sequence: TGTGCCTGGATCCCCCGTCGAAGGCTGAACACTGAAGCTTTCTTT. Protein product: CAWIPRRRLNTEAFF.